Presented here are 26 T cell receptor beta chains from one specimen sequenced in a study of T-cell memory formation after mild COVID-19. TCRdb re-derived calls from the 5' RACE reads in MiXCR, one entry per CDR3 protein. This sample has around 34,000 distinct CDR3 sequences, with 7% to 9.5% found just once. Sequencing was done on a sample of PBMCs or a T cell subset sorted from them (not recorded which). The receptors originated from a man between 18 and 35 years old who had mild COVID-19 (a few samples of this study predate the infection). Cell type and time point are not known.

This clonotype was counted many times. This chain connects TRBV12-3 or TRBV12-4 to TRBJ1-2, with a tentative D call TRBD1 (5 bases). Deletions cut 2 bases from V and 4 bases from J, with 8 bases between. There are 13 residues in the CDR3. The CDR3 sequence: CASSLWQGYGYTF. The CDR3, as DNA: TGTGCCAGCAGTTTATGGCAGGGCTATGGCTACACCTTC.

In this sample, this clonotype turned up many times. The gene calls are TRBV4-1 and TRBJ2-5; no firm D call. The germline gives CDR1 MGHRA, CDR2 YSYEKL. Trimming removed 0 bases at V and 3 bases at J, with 14 bases between. The CDR3 runs to 16 residues. In nucleotides, the CDR3 is TGCGCCAGCAGCCAAGACGTTCGGCAAAGGGAAGAGACCCAGTACTTC. It encodes CASSQDVRQREETQYF.

This clonotype was detected ten times or more. The J gene is TRBJ2-2, the V gene TRBV6-6; 8 nucleotides align to TRBD2. V lost 4 bases and J lost 4; bases outside the gene matches: 5. Germline CDR1 and CDR2: MNHNY and SVGAGI (reference sequence). This CDR3 is 15 amino acids long. This chain's CDR3 is CASSSTGGVTGELFF. DNA of the CDR3: TGTGCCAGCAGTTCCACGGGGGGGGTCACCGGGGAGCTGTTTTTT.

This clonotype was seen repeatedly, ten times or more. This chain joins TRBV12-3 or TRBV12-4 and TRBJ2-5, with 7 nucleotides matching TRBD2. V trimming: 4 bases; J trimming: 4 bases; junction bases outside the gene matches: 12. CDR3 length: 16 amino acids. CDR3 in amino acids: CASSYYQGGGSETQYF. DNA for the CDR3: TGTGCCAGCAGTTACTATCAGGGCGGGGGTTCAGAGACCCAGTACTTC.

The V and J genes are TRBV3-1 and TRBJ2-1, with TRBD1 matching over 7 bases. With V trimmed by 1 base and J by 6 bases, 0 bases remained unmatched. The CDR3 contains 13 residues. Germline V gives CDR1 LGHDT, CDR2 YNNKEL (reference sequence). CDR3 in DNA: TGTGCCAGCAGCCAAGCAGGGGGCAATGAGCAGTTCTTC. It translates to CASSQAGGNEQFF.

By its share, this clonotype is medium-sized. This chain connects TRBV7-9 to TRBJ2-3; D is uncertain. The length of the CDR3 is 13 residues. Germline CDR1 is SEHNR and CDR2 is FQNEAQ (reference sequence). V was shortened by 5 bases and J by 4 bases, with 10 bases between the two germline ends. This CDR3 is CASSPRTADTQYF. Here the CDR3 DNA reads TGTGCCAGCAGCCCCAGGACCGCAGATACGCAGTATTTT.

This clonotype has at least ten counts. J is TRBJ1-1 and V is TRBV7-9; D gene ambiguous. This CDR3 region has 15 residues. Germline V CDR1 and CDR2: SEHNR, FQNEAQ (reference sequence). Trimming pared 5 bases from V and 2 bases from J, leaving 15 bases between. The CDR3 DNA sequence: TGTGCCAGCAGCAGCTTCGAAACGGGAAACACTGAAGCTTTCTTT. This sequence encodes CASSSFETGNTEAFF.

The gene calls are TRBV5-6 and TRBJ1-1; no clear D gene. This CDR3 is 14 amino acids long. Germline loops: CDR1 SGHDT, CDR2 YYEEEE. Trimming cost V 3 bases and J 6 bases, with 15 bases left between them. The CDR3 sequence is CASSSTIRNAEAFF. CDR3 nucleotides: TGTGCCAGCAGCTCCACCATCAGGAATGCTGAAGCTTTCTTT.

This clonotype was observed at least ten times. This chain uses TRBV7-2 with TRBJ2-3; D is possibly TRBD2 (5 bases). Germline V gene sequence: CDR1 SGHTA, CDR2 FQGNSA. This CDR3 spans 16 amino acids. The ends were cut back, 5 bases at V and 1 base at J, with 16 bases in the middle. CDR3 sequence: CASSEASPGGTDTQYF. In DNA form, the CDR3 reads TGTGCCAGCAGCGAAGCGAGCCCCGGGGGCACAGATACGCAGTATTTT.

In its sample, this clonotype was seen many times. The J gene is TRBJ2-3, the V gene TRBV9; D call uncertain. Germline V gene data show CDR1 as SGDLS and CDR2 as YYNGEE. There are 13 residues in the CDR3. Trimming shortened V by 0 bases and J by 4 bases, and 6 bases separated the two germline ends. CDR3 coding DNA: TGTGCCAGCAGCGTAGTGTTTGCAGATACGCAGTATTTT. Protein product: CASSVVFADTQYF. Full variable domain (outside the CDR3, taken from reference TRBV9 and TRBJ2-3): DSGVTQTPKHLITATGQRVTLRCSPRSGDLSVYWYQQSLDQGLQFLIQYYNGEERAKGNILERFSAQQFPDLHSELNLSSLELGDSALYFCASSVVFADTQYFGPGTRLTVL.

The chain uses TRBV7-3 and TRBJ1-6; D may be TRBD1 (5 bases). Germline V lookup: CDR1 SGHTA, CDR2 FQGTGA. This CDR3 has 15 residues. V lost 2 bases, J lost 7 bases, and 12 bases lay in between. Here the CDR3 DNA reads TGTGCCAGCAGCTTACAGGGTGGCGGGAATTCACCCCTCCACTTT. This codes for CASSLQGGGNSPLHF.

This clonotype showed up many times. The chain carries TRBV3-1 and TRBJ2-5; 8 positions agree with TRBD1. The CDR3 length is 14 residues. Germline CDR1 and CDR2: LGHDT and YNNKEL (reference sequence). The ends lost 4 bases at V and 5 bases at J; junction bases unmatched: 6. The CDR3 protein is CASSLTGVEETQYF. CDR3 DNA sequence: TGTGCCAGCAGCCTGACAGGGGTGGAGGAGACCCAGTACTTC.

In this sample, this clonotype turned up many times. The rearrangement joins TRBV7-2 to TRBJ2-6, with a possible D match to TRBD1 (5 bases). This CDR3 spans 16 amino acids. V lost 5 bases and J 0 bases, leaving 11 bases between the germline ends. CDR1 is SGHTA and CDR2 is FQGNSA in the germline V gene. CDR3 region: CASSLRQHSGANVLTF. The CDR3 nucleotides read TGTGCCAGCAGCCTAAGACAGCACTCTGGGGCCAACGTCCTGACTTTC.

Many counts were recorded for this clonotype. This chain joins TRBV6-5 and TRBJ1-4; TRBD1 matches 8 bases. The CDR3 is 15 amino acids. With V trimmed by 5 bases and J by 12 bases, 14 bases remained unmatched. Germline CDR1 is MNHEY and CDR2 is SVGAGI. In DNA form, the CDR3 reads TGTGCCAGCAGTAAGAGCCTACAGGGGGAATTTCAACTGTTTTTT. This gives the protein CASSKSLQGEFQLFF.

This clonotype appeared many times. The gene calls are TRBV29-1 and TRBJ1-4; the D gene is possibly TRBD1 (6 bases). The V end was cut by 6 bases, the J end by 5 bases, with 16 bases between. Germline CDR1 and CDR2: SQVTM and ANQGSEA. The CDR3 sequence is 14 residues long. The CDR3 region has the DNA TGCAGCGTACGGGCGGGGGCAGAAAATGAAAAACTGTTTTTT. This encodes CSVRAGAENEKLFF.

The sample holds many counts of this clonotype. V and J are TRBV4-2 and TRBJ1-6, with 7 bases aligning to TRBD1. Per the germline V gene, CDR1 is LGHNA and CDR2 is YNFKEQ. The J segment lost 10 bases and the V segment lost 3 bases, leaving 3 bases of the junction unmatched. The CDR3 sequence is 13 residues long. The CDR3 nucleotides are TGTGCCAGCAGCCAGACAGGGAACTCACCCCTCCACTTT. Amino acids: CASSQTGNSPLHF.

The chain uses TRBV6-1 and TRBJ1-5, with a possible D match to TRBD1 (6 bases). The CDR3 runs 15 residues. Trimming took off 3 bases at V and 3 bases at J, with 12 bases between the two ends. Germline V lookup: CDR1 MNHNS, CDR2 SASEGT. The CDR3 DNA follows: TGTGCCAGCAGTGACACGGGACACATCAATCAGCCCCAGCATTTT. This gives the protein CASSDTGHINQPQHF.

This clonotype was found many times. V is TRBV2 and J is TRBJ2-7, with 7 bases aligning to TRBD1. The germline CDR1 and CDR2 sequences are SNHLY and FYNNEI. V trimming: 6 bases; J trimming: 1 base; junction bases outside the gene matches: 6. There are 14 residues in the CDR3. Here the CDR3 reads CASRTTGVSYEQYV. CDR3 DNA: TGTGCCAGCAGAACCACAGGGGTTTCCTACGAGCAGTACGTC.

This clonotype showed up just a few times. The CDR3 sequence: CASSSAGTGDYQPQHF. The CDR3 nucleotides are TGTGCCAGCAGTTCGGCTGGTACAGGAGACTATCAGCCCCAGCATTTT. The chain employs TRBV28 and TRBJ1-5; possibly TRBD1 for D (5 bases). The CDR3 runs to 16 residues. Trimming pared 4 bases from V and 5 bases from J, leaving 18 bases between. The germline V gene has CDR1 MDHEN and CDR2 SYDVKM.

This clonotype was counted many times. J is TRBJ2-5 and V is TRBV18; D may be TRBD1 (5 bases). The CDR3 consists of 14 residues. Germline V lookup: CDR1 KGHSH, CDR2 LQKENI. V was pared by 0 bases and J by 5 bases, with 10 bases between. The CDR3 bases are TGTGCCAGCTCACCACCGCCCAGGGCTGAGACCCAGTACTTC. Amino acids: CASSPPPRAETQYF.

The CDR3 spells CASGRTGNQPQHF. In DNA form, the CDR3 reads TGTGCCAGCGGAAGAACAGGGAATCAGCCCCAGCATTTT. The chain carries TRBV2 and TRBJ1-5; D is perhaps TRBD1 (6 bases). Germline values: CDR1 SNHLY, CDR2 FYNNEI. V was shortened by 8 bases and J by 4 bases, with 12 bases between the two germline ends. This CDR3 contains 13 residues. The full variable domain, its missing parts supplied by reference TRBV2 and TRBJ1-5, is EPEVTQTPSHQVTQMGQEVILRCVPISNHLYFYWYRQILGQKVEFLVSFYNNEISEKSEIFDDQFSVERPDGSNFTLKIRSTKLEDSAMYFCASGRTGNQPQHFGDGTRLSIL.

This clonotype came up many times. The chain has TRBV5-1 and TRBJ2-1, with TRBD1 as a possible D gene (6 bases). Trimming left V 4 bases short and J 3 bases short, with 8 bases between. Germline V lookup: CDR1 SGHRS, CDR2 YFSETQ. This CDR3 region has 13 residues. This chain's CDR3 is CASSEDSYNEQFF. In DNA form, the CDR3 reads TGCGCCAGCAGCGAGGACAGCTACAATGAGCAGTTCTTC.

Ten or more counts support this clonotype. This rearrangement joins TRBV29-1 to TRBJ2-3; no firm D call. Germline V gives CDR1 SQVTM, CDR2 ANQGSEA. The CDR3 has 11 residues. V lost 7 bases, J lost 2 bases, and 7 bases lay in between. CDR3 loop: CSASDTDTQYF. CDR3 nucleotide sequence: TGCAGCGCCTCGGACACAGATACGCAGTATTTT.

This sequence joins TRBV19 and TRBJ2-1; a possible D gene is TRBD1 (6 bases). Germline CDR1 is LNHDA and CDR2 is SQIVND (reference sequence). V shed 5 bases and J shed 4 bases, with 18 bases lying between them. This CDR3 contains 16 residues. CDR3: CASSLQGNGAYNEQFF. The DNA of the CDR3 is TGTGCCAGTAGTCTACAGGGAAATGGGGCTTACAATGAGCAGTTCTTC. The complete variable domain, with remaining parts taken from reference TRBV19 and TRBJ2-1, reads DGGITQSPKYLFRKEGQNVTLSCEQNLNHDAMYWYRQDPGQGLRLIYYSQIVNDFQKGDIAEGYSVSREKKESFPLTVTSAQKNPTAFYLCASSLQGNGAYNEQFFGPGTRLTVL.

A few counts support this clonotype. The rearrangement joins TRBV7-2 to TRBJ1-6, with 11 bases matching TRBD1. Looked up from germline, CDR1 is SGHTA and CDR2 is FQGNSA. The CDR3 is 14 residues long. V gave up 5 bases and J gave up 10 bases; unmatched junction bases: 4. CDR3 sequence (DNA): TGTGCCAGCAGCCCGGACAGGGGGCGATCACCCCTCCACTTT. This gives the protein CASSPDRGRSPLHF.

This clonotype was recorded many times. This chain joins TRBV12-3 or TRBV12-4 and TRBJ2-1; D is uncertain. The CDR3 has 14 residues. Trimming removed 4 bases at V and 8 bases at J, with 15 bases between. CDR3 region: CASSYAGFVDEQFF. DNA of the CDR3: TGTGCCAGCAGTTATGCAGGATTTGTGGATGAGCAGTTCTTC.